The present entry profiles one TCR beta chain with its context. Its antigen remains unidentified. The CDR3 has 14 residues. The V gene's germline CDR1 is MNHEY and CDR2 SVGAGI. Here immunoSEQ multiplex PCR was the method, and the copy in TCRdb shows in-frame clones only, minus some. The sample has about 600,000 clones, roughly 96% seen once. This sample is part of a study of shared clonotypes between healthy human individuals. Findings and limits, study-wide: Among donors, the sharing of clonotypes was expected to be influenced by sequencing depth. Represented diversity (both genetic and exposure-history) was limited by the small number of donors.

Positive CCR7 selection of CD45RO-negative cells yielded the naive CD8 cells, and terminally differentiated effector memory CD45RA+ cells were excluded. Only Caucasian adults living in Nashville, Tennessee served as donors. Sequenced input: naive CD8+ T cells sorted from blood. The rearrangement joins TRBV6-5 to TRBJ2-5; D unresolved. The J call could be wrong; TRBJ2-7 is a better fit for the DNA end. The receptor comes from a woman aged 25 to 39 in good health. The CDR3 DNA is TGTGCCAGCAGTTATGATCCCGAGTTCTACGAGCAGTACTTC. Translated: CASSYDPEFYEQYF.